What follows are 32 T cell receptor beta chains derived from one specimen sequenced in a study of identifying expanded T cells in peripheral blood. Assay: immunoSEQ multiplex PCR; the TCRdb copy retains only in-frame clones and omits some. The sample contains 100,000 to 150,000 clones, 84% of which appear only once. What was sequenced was blood. Every receptor here comes from a person aged 18 to 70 in good health.

The chain uses TRBV9 and TRBJ2-1, with D possibly called TRBD1 or TRBD2 (7 bases each). Germline-derived CDR1 and CDR2 are SGDLS and YYNGEE. Deletions cut 0 bases from V and 6 bases from J, with 16 bases between. The CDR3 is 16 amino acids. CDR3 region: CASSVAPGQRGNEQFF. CDR3 nucleotides: TGTGCCAGCAGCGTAGCTCCGGGACAGCGGGGCAATGAGCAGTTCTTC.

The V call is TRBV29-1, the J call TRBJ1-4; D not resolved. V lost 7 bases and J 0 bases, leaving 12 bases between the germline ends. CDR1 is SQVTM and CDR2 is ANQGSEA in the germline V gene. The CDR3 contains 14 residues. The CDR3, as DNA: TGCAGCGCTGGGTGGGAGACAACTAATGAAAAACTGTTTTTT. Translating it yields CSAGWETTNEKLFF.

The rearrangement uses TRBV7-6 and TRBJ1-5; 10 bases are shared with TRBD1. The CDR3 is made up of 17 amino acids. V shed 5 bases and J 2 bases; nucleotides not matched to a gene: 9. CDR1 and CDR2 (germline): SGHVS, FNYEAQ. CDR3 coding DNA: TGTGCCAGCAGCCCGACAGGGGGCGGGAGGGGCAATCAGCCCCAGCATTTT. As protein: CASSPTGGGRGNQPQHF.

The chain carries TRBV14 and TRBJ2-2, with no clear D. The ends were cut back, 0 bases at V and 6 bases at J, with 14 bases in the middle. Germline CDR1 and CDR2: SGHDN and FVKESK. CDR3 length equals 16 residues. This chain's CDR3 is CASSQDPLRVAGELFF. The CDR3 DNA reads TGTGCCAGCAGCCAAGATCCGTTAAGGGTGGCCGGGGAGCTGTTTTTT. The variable domain in full, completed from reference TRBV14 and TRBJ2-2, reads EAGVTQFPSHSVIEKGQTVTLRCDPISGHDNLYWYRRVMGKEIKFLLHFVKESKQDESGMPNNRFLAERTGGTYSTLKVQPAELEDSGVYFCASSQDPLRVAGELFFGEGSRLTVL.

The rearrangement links TRBV5-8 to TRBJ2-2, with D perhaps TRBD2 (5 bases). Deletions cut 4 bases from V and 0 bases from J, with 13 bases between. The CDR3 is 16 amino acids. From germline, CDR1 is SGHTS and CDR2 YDEGEE. CDR3 region: CASSAGRTSNTGELFF. The CDR3 coding sequence is TGTGCCAGCAGCGCAGGACGGACTTCGAACACCGGGGAGCTGTTTTTT. Full variable domain (remainder filled in from reference TRBV5-8 and TRBJ2-2): EAGVTQSPTHLIKTRGQQATLRCSPISGHTSVYWYQQALGLGLQFLLWYDEGEERNRGNFPPRFSGRQFPNYSSELNVNALELEDSALYLCASSAGRTSNTGELFFGEGSRLTVL.

The rearrangement joins TRBV30 to TRBJ2-5, with D perhaps matching TRBD2 (7 bases). The CDR3 totals 15 residues. Trimming shortened V by 2 bases and J by 2 bases, and 15 bases separated the two germline ends. The V gene's germline CDR1 is GTSNPN and CDR2 SVGIG (reference sequence). As DNA, the CDR3 is TGTGCCTGGAGTCGCCGGGGGGCCGCTCAAGAGACCCAGTACTTC. Translated, it gives CAWSRRGAAQETQYF.

This clone was recorded only once. This chain links TRBV7-2 with TRBJ1-6; TRBD1 matches at 7 bases. Germline V gene data show CDR1 as SGHTA and CDR2 as FQGNSA. The CDR3 is made up of 16 amino acids. The trim removed 5 bases at V and 4 bases at J, leaving 8 bases unmatched. The CDR3 region has the DNA TGTGCCAGCAGCACTCCCGGGGACAGTTATAATTCACCCCTCCACTTT. It yields the protein CASSTPGDSYNSPLHF.

The V call is TRBV5-4, the J call TRBJ2-7; 8 nucleotides align to TRBD1. The CDR3 loop spans 13 amino acids. Germline loops: CDR1 SGHNT, CDR2 YYREEE (reference sequence). V was clipped by 9 bases and J by 3 bases; unmatched bases: 8. CDR3 residues: CATARDRRYEQYF. For the CDR3, the DNA is TGTGCCACCGCGAGGGACAGGCGCTACGAGCAGTACTTC.

The V and J genes are TRBV25-1 and TRBJ2-2; D gene unclear. Trimming cost V 8 bases and J 0 bases, with 7 bases left between them. The CDR3 length is 13 residues. Per the germline V gene, CDR1 is MGHDK and CDR2 is SYGVNS. CDR3 loop: CASVQSNTGELFF. In DNA, the CDR3 is TGTGCCAGCGTACAGTCGAACACCGGGGAGCTGTTTTTT.

This clone was observed a few times. The chain uses TRBV18 and TRBJ2-1; no definite D call. The V end lost 5 bases, the J end lost 8 bases, and 10 bases lay between the germline ends. Germline V lookup: CDR1 KGHSH, CDR2 LQKENI. The CDR3 consists of 12 residues. CDR3: CASSSPHDEQFF. Written as DNA, the CDR3 is TGTGCCAGCTCATCTCCCCACGATGAGCAGTTCTTC.

V gene TRBV18 combines with J gene TRBJ2-5; D gene ambiguous. V lost 1 base, J lost 3 bases, and 12 bases lay in between. This CDR3 comprises 15 residues. Germline V CDR1 and CDR2: KGHSH, LQKENI. In DNA form, the CDR3 reads TGTGCCAGCTCACCACGGGCAAGGATTGAAGAGACCCAGTACTTC. Its protein is CASSPRARIEETQYF.

This clone was seen a single time. J is TRBJ2-1 and V is TRBV2; 8 nucleotides match TRBD1. V shed 7 bases, J shed 5 bases, and the junction held 10 bases outside the gene matches. CDR1 is SNHLY and CDR2 is FYNNEI in the germline V gene. This CDR3 contains 15 residues. CDR3 loop: CASTFRTGYNNEQFF. The CDR3 DNA is TGTGCCAGCACGTTCCGGACAGGGTACAACAATGAGCAGTTCTTC.

The chain joins TRBV11-3 to TRBJ2-7; TRBD1 might be the D (6 bases). CDR1 and CDR2 (germline): SGHNT, YENEEA. The CDR3 runs to 13 residues. Trimming removed 0 bases from V and 3 bases from J, with 6 bases in between. The CDR3, as DNA: TGTGCCAGCAGCTTAGAACAGGGCTACGAGCAGTACTTC. Its protein is CASSLEQGYEQYF.

The chain links TRBV18 to TRBJ2-6; D possibly corresponds to TRBD2 (5 bases). V lost 2 bases and J lost 2, with 7 bases in between. The CDR3 extends over 15 amino acids. Germline V lookup: CDR1 KGHSH, CDR2 LQKENI. CDR3 amino acids: CASSPWRAGANVLTF. Here the CDR3 DNA reads TGTGCCAGCTCACCATGGCGGGCTGGGGCCAACGTCCTGACTTTC.

The V and J genes are TRBV6-6 and TRBJ1-2, with unresolved D. The ends were cut back, 6 bases at V and 0 bases at J, with 14 bases in the middle. The length of the CDR3 is 15 residues. The germline V gene encodes CDR1 MNHNY and CDR2 SVGAGI (reference sequence). DNA for the CDR3: TGTGCCAGCAGGGTGTCGACTGAATCTAACTATGGCTACACCTTC. Translation gives CASRVSTESNYGYTF.

The chain recombines TRBV7-6 with TRBJ2-6, with TRBD2 as a possible D gene (6 bases). CDR1 is SGHVS and CDR2 is FNYEAQ in the germline V gene. Trimming cost V 2 bases and J 4 bases, with 18 bases left between them. The CDR3 sequence is 18 residues long. The CDR3 sequence is CASSLLEGYSAGANVLTF. The DNA of the CDR3 is TGTGCCAGCAGCTTATTGGAGGGGTATTCGGCCGGGGCCAACGTCCTGACTTTC.

This clone was seen only once. The V and J genes are TRBV7-9 and TRBJ2-1; D gene uncertain. Germline loops: CDR1 SEHNR, CDR2 FQNEAQ (reference sequence). Trimming left V 9 bases short and J 7 bases short, with 10 bases between. CDR3 length: 11 amino acids. This CDR3 reads CARALGNEQFF. Here the CDR3 DNA reads TGTGCCAGGGCTTTAGGGAATGAGCAGTTCTTC. The whole variable domain, filled in from reference TRBV7-9 and TRBJ2-1, reads DTGVSQNPRHKITKRGQNVTFRCDPISEHNRLYWYRQTLGQGPEFLTYFQNEAQLEKSRLLSDRFSAERPKGSFSTLEIQRTEQGDSAMYLCARALGNEQFFGPGTRLTVL.

This chain connects TRBV5-1 to TRBJ2-3; tentatively, D is TRBD2 (6 bases). This CDR3 contains 15 residues. Germline assignment: CDR1 SGHRS and CDR2 YFSETQ. Trimming stripped 3 bases from V and 0 bases from J, with 11 bases between. The DNA for the CDR3 is TGCGCCAGCAGCTGGGGACTCGTAAGCACAGATACGCAGTATTTT. Protein: CASSWGLVSTDTQYF.

This sequence joins TRBV6-5 and TRBJ2-1; D may match TRBD1 or TRBD2 (5 bases each). Germline lookup yields CDR1 MNHEY and CDR2 SVGAGI. V was pared by 4 bases and J by 6 bases, with 19 bases between. The CDR3 spans 16 residues. The CDR3 DNA follows: TGTGCCAGCAGTTCCAAGTGGGGACGCAGTCCCAATGAGCAGTTCTTC. Encoded protein: CASSSKWGRSPNEQFF.

The chain has TRBV5-5 and TRBJ2-7; the D is unclear. Per the germline V gene, CDR1 is SGHKS and CDR2 is YYEKEE (reference sequence). The V end lost 5 bases, the J end lost 4 bases, and 7 bases lay between the germline ends. There are 11 residues in the CDR3. The CDR3 bases are TGTGCCAGCAGTCTGAATTACGAGCAGTACTTC. It translates to CASSLNYEQYF.

This clone turned up a few times. Written as DNA, the CDR3 is TGTGCCAGCTCACGAGGGACTAGCGGGGCTAATGAGCAGTTCTTC. Translation gives CASSRGTSGANEQFF. The rearrangement uses TRBV18 and TRBJ2-1; 13 bases are shared with TRBD2. Per germline, CDR1 KGHSH and CDR2 LQKENI. The CDR3 is 15 residues long. V gave up 4 bases and J gave up 7 bases; unmatched junction bases: 4.

The chain links TRBV4-3 to TRBJ1-1; D gene uncertain. V was cut by 0 bases and J by 0 bases, with 8 bases left in between. CDR1 and CDR2 from the germline V gene are LGHNA and YSLEER. The CDR3 contains 15 residues. The CDR3 DNA reads as TGCGCCAGCAGCCAAGATCCAGACCTGAACACTGAAGCTTTCTTT. This translates into CASSQDPDLNTEAFF.

In this sample, this clone turned up a few times. The V and J genes are TRBV4-3 and TRBJ1-1; D is perhaps TRBD1 (6 bases). The germline gives CDR1 LGHNA, CDR2 YSLEER. V was shortened by 0 bases and J by 1 base, with 9 bases between the two germline ends. The CDR3 consists of 15 residues. The CDR3 here is CASSQDRTANTEAFF. The CDR3 DNA reads as TGCGCCAGCAGCCAAGATAGGACAGCGAACACTGAAGCTTTCTTT.

The chain has TRBV7-3 and TRBJ2-6; D not certain. V was trimmed by 5 bases and J by 1 base, leaving 3 bases between them. Germline V gene data show CDR1 as SGHTA and CDR2 as FQGTGA. The CDR3 spans 13 residues. CDR3 residues: CASSPSGANVLTF. DNA for the CDR3: TGTGCCAGCAGCCCATCTGGGGCCAACGTCCTGACTTTC.

The rearrangement uses TRBV6-5 and TRBJ2-4; D may be TRBD2 (5 bases). The CDR3 extends over 14 amino acids. Germline V gene lookup returns CDR1 MNHEY and CDR2 SVGAGI. V shed 6 bases and J shed 3 bases, with 12 bases lying between them. For the CDR3, the DNA is TGTGCCAGCAGATCACCGGGATACAAAAACATTCAGTACTTC. Residues: CASRSPGYKNIQYF.

The chain has TRBV11-2 and TRBJ1-6, with D hard to call. Trimming pared 4 bases from V and 8 bases from J, leaving 18 bases between. CDR1 SGHAT and CDR2 FQNNGV come from the germline V gene. The CDR3 extends over 16 amino acids. The CDR3 loop reads CASSSPLGGSDSPLHF. In nucleotides, the CDR3 is TGTGCCAGCAGCTCACCCCTAGGAGGTAGCGATTCACCCCTCCACTTT.

The rearrangement uses TRBV11-3 and TRBJ2-6; D not certain. The V and J ends lost 3 bases and 0 bases respectively, with 15 bases between them. The CDR3 runs to 18 residues. Germline V gene lookup returns CDR1 SGHNT and CDR2 YENEEA. The CDR3 DNA reads TGTGCCAGCAGCTTTCATGAGTTCCCCCTCTCTGGGGCCAACGTCCTGACTTTC. It encodes CASSFHEFPLSGANVLTF.

This rearrangement joins TRBV6-5 to TRBJ1-3, with D unclear. From germline, CDR1 is MNHEY and CDR2 SVGAGI. The CDR3 sequence is 15 residues long. V was clipped by 0 bases and J by 2 bases, with 8 bases between them. The CDR3 DNA is TGTGCCAGCAGTTACTCGCAGATCGCTGGAAACACCATATATTTT. This sequence encodes CASSYSQIAGNTIYF.

J is TRBJ1-2 and V is TRBV4-3; no clear D. The CDR3 loop spans 15 amino acids. Germline-derived CDR1 and CDR2 are LGHNA and YSLEER. With 5 bases removed from V and 8 bases from J, the gap between germline ends came to 21 bases. CDR3 residues: CASSDYGTAAEGYTF. CDR3 bases: TGCGCCAGCAGCGACTACGGCACCGCAGCGGAAGGCTACACCTTC.

The gene calls are TRBV27 and TRBJ2-7; D is perhaps TRBD2 (6 bases). V dropped 5 bases and J dropped 5 bases, with 13 bases sitting between them. This CDR3 comprises 13 residues. Germline-derived CDR1 and CDR2 are MNHEY and SMNVEV (reference sequence). The DNA of the CDR3 is TGTGCCAGCAGTCTCTTCGGGGGAAACGAGCAGTACTTC. It yields the protein CASSLFGGNEQYF.

Notes on this clone: This sample includes further DNA sequences coding for the same CDR3. The genes are TRBV6-5 and TRBJ1-2; D unresolved. V gave up 6 bases and J gave up 8 bases, with 13 bases separating them. The CDR3 runs to 12 residues. The V gene's germline CDR1 is MNHEY and CDR2 SVGAGI. DNA for the CDR3: TGTGCCAGCAGCCAAGACGTGGGAGGCTACACCTTC. This codes for CASSQDVGGYTF.

This chain links TRBV10-3 with TRBJ1-4, with a possible D match to TRBD1 (5 bases). Germline V lookup: CDR1 ENHRY, CDR2 SYGVKD. Trimming left V 10 bases short and J 6 bases short, with 15 bases between. The CDR3 extends over 13 amino acids. The CDR3 loop is CASSGHGDEKLFF. The CDR3 DNA reads as TGTGCCAGTTCGGGGCACGGGGATGAAAAACTGTTTTTT.